This TCR beta chain was recovered during a study of PD-1 blockade in classical Hodgkin lymphoma. Study-level background: Patients were dosed intravenously with nivolumab at 3 mg/kg every 2 weeks.

About this clone itself: Its antigen remains unknown.

The data were produced by immunoSEQ multiplex PCR, yet TCRdb's version contains in-frame clones alone and is incomplete. The profile covers about 30,000 clones, with around 85% appearing a single time and roughly 15% taken by the ten largest. Time point meaning: cycle 4 day 1 (C4D1), after more than 5 weeks of nivolumab. Patients all relapsed after autologous stem cell transplantation, and there was variation in brentuximab vedotin exposure. The study's findings and limits: Still unresolved is the cause of the repertoire differences, which may be disease activity or prior therapy. Newly diagnosed patients and complete responders had comparable diversity at baseline. Patients were excluded if nivolumab began under 1 year after ASCT (the autologous transplant).

This specimen consisted of peripheral blood mononuclear cells (PBMCs), obtained before the fourth cycle of nivolumab. This receptor was identified in a human donor with classical Hodgkin lymphoma.

CDR3 sequence: CASSLPTGFRDRSFF. The CDR3 coding sequence is TGTGCCAGCAGCTTGCCGACAGGTTTCCGAGACCGCTCGTTCTTC. This chain uses TRBV7-2 with TRBJ2-1; weak D call: TRBD1 (6 bases). The CDR3 totals 15 residues. Trimming stripped 3 bases from V and 15 bases from J, with 24 bases between. Germline V lookup: CDR1 SGHTA, CDR2 FQGNSA.